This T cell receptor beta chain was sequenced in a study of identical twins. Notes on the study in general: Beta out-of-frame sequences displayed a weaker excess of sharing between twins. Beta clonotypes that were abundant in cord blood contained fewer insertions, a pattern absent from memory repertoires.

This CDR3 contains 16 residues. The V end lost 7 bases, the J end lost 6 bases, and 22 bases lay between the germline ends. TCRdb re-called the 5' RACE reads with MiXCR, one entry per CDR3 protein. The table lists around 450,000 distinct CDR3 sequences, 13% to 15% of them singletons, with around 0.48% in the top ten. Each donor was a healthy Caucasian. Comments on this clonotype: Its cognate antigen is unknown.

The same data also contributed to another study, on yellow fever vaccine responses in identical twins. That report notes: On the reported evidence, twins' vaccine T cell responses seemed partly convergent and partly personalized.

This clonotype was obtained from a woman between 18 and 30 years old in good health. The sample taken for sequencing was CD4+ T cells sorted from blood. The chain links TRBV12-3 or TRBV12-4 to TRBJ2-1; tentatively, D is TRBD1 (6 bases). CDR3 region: CASKGDGASRGNEQFF. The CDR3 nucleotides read TGTGCCAGCAAGGGGGATGGGGCTTCGAGGGGCAATGAGCAGTTCTTC.